The TCR beta chain under discussion was sequenced for a study of blood T cell repertoires in COVID-19. At the level of the study: Samples representing acute and convalescent COVID-19 were sourced from the United States, Italy and Spain. Sources were T cells, B-cell-depleted T cells, or PBMCs; the material itself was cDNA or gDNA.

Original handling: Nucleated cell counts were estimated from reference gene primer amplification. This table comes from immunoSEQ multiplex PCR, and its TCRdb copy is limited to in-frame clones, with some not included. Clone size and V and J calls were adopted from that table, with D and trimming inferred from the DNA. The sample has about 43,000 clones, about 80% seen once. With V trimmed by 0 bases and J by 6 bases, 17 bases remained unmatched. From germline, CDR1 is SGHRS and CDR2 YFSETQ. The CDR3 extends over 18 amino acids. This clonotype originated in a woman aged 60-75 years with acute or convalescent COVID-19. Sequenced material: peripheral blood. The rearrangement joins TRBV5-1 to TRBJ2-7; 8 bases align to TRBD2. The CDR3 DNA reads as TGCGCCAGCAGCTTGGTGGCGCGGGGGGCCGAGTTATTCTCCGAGCAGTACTTC. Amino acids: CASSLVARGAELFSEQYF.